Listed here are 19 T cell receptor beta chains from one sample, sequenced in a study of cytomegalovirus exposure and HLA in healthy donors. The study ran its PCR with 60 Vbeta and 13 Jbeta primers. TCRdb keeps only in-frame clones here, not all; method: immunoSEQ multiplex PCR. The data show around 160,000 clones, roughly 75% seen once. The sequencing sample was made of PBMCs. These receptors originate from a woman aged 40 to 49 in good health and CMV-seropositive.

CDR3 DNA sequence: TGTGCCAGCAGTTTGGTACTAGCGGGGGGGACGGATACGCAGTATTTT. As protein: CASSLVLAGGTDTQYF. This rearrangement joins TRBV28 to TRBJ2-3; 13 bases map to TRBD2. Germline CDR1 is MDHEN and CDR2 is SYDVKM. The CDR3 sequence is 16 residues long. The V and J ends lost 3 bases and 6 bases, in that order; junction bases with no gene match: 6.

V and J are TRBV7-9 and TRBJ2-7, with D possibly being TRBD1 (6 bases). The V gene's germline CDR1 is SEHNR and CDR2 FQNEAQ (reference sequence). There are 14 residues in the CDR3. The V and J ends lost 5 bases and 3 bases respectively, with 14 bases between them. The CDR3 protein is CASSLTGTVYEQYF. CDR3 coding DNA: TGTGCCAGCAGCCTGACAGGAACGGTCTACGAGCAGTACTTC.

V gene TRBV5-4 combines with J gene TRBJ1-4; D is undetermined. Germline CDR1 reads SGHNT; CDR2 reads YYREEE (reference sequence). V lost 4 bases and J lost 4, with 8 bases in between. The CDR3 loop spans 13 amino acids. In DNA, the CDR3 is TGTGCCAGCAGCCGGAGCGGTAATGAAAAACTGTTTTTT. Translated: CASSRSGNEKLFF.

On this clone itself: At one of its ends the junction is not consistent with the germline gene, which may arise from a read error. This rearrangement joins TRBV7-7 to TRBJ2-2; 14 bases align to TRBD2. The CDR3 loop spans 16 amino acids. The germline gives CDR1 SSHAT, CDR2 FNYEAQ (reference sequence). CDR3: CASSSTSGRGTGELFF. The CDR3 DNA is TGTGCTAGCAGCTCGACTAGCGGGAGGGGCACCGGGGAGCTGTTTTTT.

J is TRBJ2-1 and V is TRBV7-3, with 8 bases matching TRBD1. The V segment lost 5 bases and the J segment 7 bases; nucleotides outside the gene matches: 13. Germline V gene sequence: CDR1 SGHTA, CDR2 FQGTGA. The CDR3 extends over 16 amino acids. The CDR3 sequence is CASSPGRGRGPNEQFF. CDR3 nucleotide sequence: TGTGCCAGCAGCCCGGGTCGGGGCAGGGGGCCGAATGAGCAGTTCTTC.

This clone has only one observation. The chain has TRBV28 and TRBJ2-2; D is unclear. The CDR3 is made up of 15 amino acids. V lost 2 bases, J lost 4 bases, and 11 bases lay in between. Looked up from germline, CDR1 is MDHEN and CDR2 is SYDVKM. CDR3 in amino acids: CASSLIDWSTGELFF. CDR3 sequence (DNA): TGTGCCAGCAGTTTAATTGATTGGAGCACCGGGGAGCTGTTTTTT.

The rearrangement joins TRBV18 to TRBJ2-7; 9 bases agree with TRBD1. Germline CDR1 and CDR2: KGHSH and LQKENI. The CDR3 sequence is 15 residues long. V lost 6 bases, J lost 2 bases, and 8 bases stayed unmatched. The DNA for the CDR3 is TGTGCCAGCTCTCCCTCACAGGGGGCGGCCTACGAGCAGTACTTC. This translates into CASSPSQGAAYEQYF.

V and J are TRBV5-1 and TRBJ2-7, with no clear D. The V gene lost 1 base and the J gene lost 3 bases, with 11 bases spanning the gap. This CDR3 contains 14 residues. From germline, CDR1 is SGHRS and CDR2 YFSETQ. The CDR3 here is CASSLSFSGYEQYF. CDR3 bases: TGCGCCAGCAGCTTGTCTTTTTCGGGCTACGAGCAGTACTTC. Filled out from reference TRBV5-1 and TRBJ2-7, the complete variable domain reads KAGVTQTPRYLIKTRGQQVTLSCSPISGHRSVSWYQQTPGQGLQFLFEYFSETQRNKGNFPGRFSGRQFSNSRSEMNVSTLELGDSALYLCASSLSFSGYEQYFGPGTRLTVT.

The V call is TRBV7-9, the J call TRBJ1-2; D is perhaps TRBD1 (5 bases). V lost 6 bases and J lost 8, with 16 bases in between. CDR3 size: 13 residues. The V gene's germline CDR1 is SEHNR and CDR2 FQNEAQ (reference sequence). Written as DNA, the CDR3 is TGTGCCAGCAGTCAAAACGGAGGGGAGGGCTACACCTTC. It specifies CASSQNGGEGYTF.

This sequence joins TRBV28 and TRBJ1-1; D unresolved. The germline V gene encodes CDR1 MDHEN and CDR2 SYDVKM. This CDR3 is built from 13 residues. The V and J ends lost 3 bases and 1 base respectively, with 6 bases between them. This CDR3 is CASSFRGNTEAFF. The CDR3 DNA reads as TGTGCCAGCAGTTTTAGAGGGAACACTGAAGCTTTCTTT.

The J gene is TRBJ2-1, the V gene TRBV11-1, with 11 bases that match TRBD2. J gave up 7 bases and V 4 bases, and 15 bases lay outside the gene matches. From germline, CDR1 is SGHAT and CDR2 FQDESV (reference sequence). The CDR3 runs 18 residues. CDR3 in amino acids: CASSSGTSGLYRGNEQFF. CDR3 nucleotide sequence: TGTGCCAGCAGCTCCGGGACTAGCGGACTATATCGTGGGAATGAGCAGTTCTTC.

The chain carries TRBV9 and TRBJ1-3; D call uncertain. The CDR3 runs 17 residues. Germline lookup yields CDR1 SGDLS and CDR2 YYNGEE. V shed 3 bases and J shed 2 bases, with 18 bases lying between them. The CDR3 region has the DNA TGTGCCAGCAGCGGCTACAATAGCCCTGGCGCTGGAAACACCATATATTTT. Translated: CASSGYNSPGAGNTIYF. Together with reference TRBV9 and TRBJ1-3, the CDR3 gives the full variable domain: DSGVTQTPKHLITATGQRVTLRCSPRSGDLSVYWYQQSLDQGLQFLIQYYNGEERAKGNILERFSAQQFPDLHSELNLSSLELGDSALYFCASSGYNSPGAGNTIYFGEGSWLTVV.

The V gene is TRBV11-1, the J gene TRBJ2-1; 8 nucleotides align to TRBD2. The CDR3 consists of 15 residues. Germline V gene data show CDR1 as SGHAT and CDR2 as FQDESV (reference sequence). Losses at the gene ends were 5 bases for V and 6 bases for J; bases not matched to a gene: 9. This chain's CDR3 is CASSHGTSTGNEQFF. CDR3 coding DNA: TGTGCCAGCAGCCACGGGACTAGTACGGGCAATGAGCAGTTCTTC.

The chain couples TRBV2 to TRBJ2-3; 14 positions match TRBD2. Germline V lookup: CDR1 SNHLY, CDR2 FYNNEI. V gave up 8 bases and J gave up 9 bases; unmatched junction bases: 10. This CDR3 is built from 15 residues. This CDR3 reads CASLPGLAGVGTQYF. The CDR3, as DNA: TGTGCCAGCTTACCGGGACTAGCGGGAGTGGGGACGCAGTATTTT.

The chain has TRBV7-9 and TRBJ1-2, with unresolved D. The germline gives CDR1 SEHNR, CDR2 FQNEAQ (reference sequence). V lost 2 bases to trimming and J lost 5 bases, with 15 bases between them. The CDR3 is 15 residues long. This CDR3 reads CASSLIDTGGYGYTF. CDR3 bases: TGTGCCAGCAGCTTAATCGACACGGGAGGGTATGGCTACACCTTC.

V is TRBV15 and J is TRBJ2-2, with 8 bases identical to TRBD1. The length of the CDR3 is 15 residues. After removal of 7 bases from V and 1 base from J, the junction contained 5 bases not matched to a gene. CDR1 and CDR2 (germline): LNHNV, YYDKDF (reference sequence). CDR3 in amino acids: CATKTGTGNTGELFF. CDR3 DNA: TGTGCCACCAAAACGGGGACAGGGAACACCGGGGAGCTGTTTTTT.

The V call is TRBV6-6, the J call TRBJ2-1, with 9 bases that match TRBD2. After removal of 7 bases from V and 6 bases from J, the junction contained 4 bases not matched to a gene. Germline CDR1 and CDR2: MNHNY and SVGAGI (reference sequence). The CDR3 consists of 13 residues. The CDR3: CASNKLAGNEQFF. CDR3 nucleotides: TGTGCCAGCAATAAACTAGCGGGCAATGAGCAGTTCTTC.

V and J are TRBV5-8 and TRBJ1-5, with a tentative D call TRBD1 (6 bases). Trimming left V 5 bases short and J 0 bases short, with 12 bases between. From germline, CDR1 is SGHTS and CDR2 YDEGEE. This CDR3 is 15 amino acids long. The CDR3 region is CASSPDRNSNQPQHF. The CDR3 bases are TGTGCCAGCAGTCCCGACAGGAATAGCAATCAGCCCCAGCATTTT.

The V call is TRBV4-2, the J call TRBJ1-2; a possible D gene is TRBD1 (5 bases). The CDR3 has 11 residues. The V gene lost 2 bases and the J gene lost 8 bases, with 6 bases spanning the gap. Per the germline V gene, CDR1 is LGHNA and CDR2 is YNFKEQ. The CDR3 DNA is TGTGCCAGCAGCCAACCAGGGGGCTACACCTTC. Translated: CASSQPGGYTF.